This TCR beta chain came from a study of patients and donors after allogeneic stem cell transplantation. Germline V gives CDR1 SEHNR, CDR2 FQNEAQ (reference sequence). The V gene lost 4 bases and the J gene lost 8 bases, with 14 bases spanning the gap. This CDR3 is 13 amino acids long. TCRdb recomputed calls from the RT-PCR reads with MiXCR, one row per CDR3 protein. The sample yields over 350,000 distinct CDR3 sequences, 16% seen once. This clonotype was found a few times. This receptor was obtained from a human donor who was either an allogeneic HSCT recipient or a stem cell or donor lymphocyte infusion donor (not recorded which). It is not recorded whose cells these are; they may come from a transplant donor. The rearrangement uses TRBV7-9 and TRBJ1-1, with D hard to call. Source material: blood, either unsorted or a sorted T cell fraction (not recorded which). The CDR3 coding sequence is TGTGCCAGCAGCTGGCTTAGGCCGATAGAAGCTTTCTTT. It translates to CASSWLRPIEAFF.